Following are 29 T cell receptor beta chains from one sample sequenced in a study of spatial heterogeneity in lung cancer. TCRdb fed the 5' RACE reads into MiXCR, producing one record per CDR3 protein. The sample includes approximately 40,000 distinct CDR3 sequences, 6.5% to 7% of them seen just once. Time point noted: sample taken at primary tumor resection. Sequences were derived from PBMCs, sampled at surgery. Receptors originate from a female donor with early-stage non-small cell lung cancer.

The rearrangement uses TRBV28 and TRBJ2-2; D may be TRBD1 or TRBD2 (5 bases each). The CDR3 contains 15 residues. CDR1 and CDR2 from the germline V gene are MDHEN and SYDVKM. With 2 bases removed from V and 5 bases from J, the gap between germline ends came to 12 bases. CDR3: CASSLNGAATGELFF. The CDR3 DNA is TGTGCCAGCAGTTTAAACGGGGCCGCTACCGGGGAGCTGTTTTTT.

This clonotype was counted ten times or more. This chain links TRBV28 with TRBJ2-7; no reliable D call. The germline CDR1 and CDR2 sequences are MDHEN and SYDVKM. V was clipped by 5 bases and J by 6 bases, with 14 bases between them. This CDR3 is 13 amino acids long. CDR3 DNA: TGTGCCAGCAGTCGACCTGCACCCGGCGAGCAGTACTTC. Residues: CASSRPAPGEQYF.

This clonotype was observed at least ten times. The CDR3 nucleotides read TGTGCCAGCAGCCAGCACACAGATACGCAGTATTTT. This translates into CASSQHTDTQYF. This chain uses TRBV7-8 with TRBJ2-3; D gene unclear. Germline loops: CDR1 SGHVS, CDR2 FQNEAQ. There are 12 residues in the CDR3. V was cut by 5 bases and J by 2 bases, with 5 bases left in between.

The genes are TRBV19 and TRBJ1-2, with a tentative D call TRBD1 (5 bases). CDR3 length: 14 residues. The germline V gene has CDR1 LNHDA and CDR2 SQIVND (reference sequence). V lost 8 bases, J lost 4 bases, and 17 bases lay in between. CDR3 sequence reads: CASRAWQGPYGYTF. As DNA, the CDR3 is TGTGCCAGTCGAGCCTGGCAGGGTCCCTATGGCTACACCTTC.

This clonotype was detected many times. V and J are TRBV7-2 and TRBJ1-4; the D gene is possibly TRBD1 (5 bases). Trimming shortened V by 5 bases and J by 8 bases, and 15 bases separated the two germline ends. This CDR3 contains 14 residues. Germline loops: CDR1 SGHTA, CDR2 FQGNSA. In nucleotides, the CDR3 is TGTGCCAGCAGCAGACAGCGCCAAGCGGAAAAACTGTTTTTT. Its translation is CASSRQRQAEKLFF.

On this clonotype itself: One end of the junction is discordant with germline, which a read error may explain. CDR3 region: CACSPILAGGPVTQYF. Written as DNA, the CDR3 is TGTGCCTGTAGCCCTATTCTTGCGGGGGGGCCGGTTACGCAGTATTTT. The chain uses TRBV19 and TRBJ2-3; 9 nucleotides match TRBD2. The length of the CDR3 is 16 residues. Germline V gives CDR1 LNHDA, CDR2 SQIVND (reference sequence). Based on the CDR3 plus reference TRBV19 and TRBJ2-3, the full variable domain is DGGITQSPKYLFRKEGQNVTLSCEQNLNHDAMYWYRQDPGQGLRLIYYSQIVNDFQKGDIAEGYSVSREKKESFPLTVTSAQKNPTAFYLCACSPILAGGPVTQYFGPGTRLTVL.

This clonotype has at least ten counts. The chain has TRBV9 and TRBJ2-7, with a tentative D call TRBD1 (7 bases). V dropped 3 bases and J dropped 6 bases, with 22 bases sitting between them. Germline V gene lookup returns CDR1 SGDLS and CDR2 YYNGEE. This CDR3 has 16 amino acids. The CDR3 DNA follows: TGTGCCAGCAGCGCCGTACCCGGAGGGGGCGTCTCCGAGCAGTACTTC. It encodes CASSAVPGGGVSEQYF.

This clonotype was recorded at least ten times. The CDR3 spells CASSLDTMNTEAFF. CDR3 sequence (DNA): TGCGCCAGCAGCTTGGACACTATGAACACTGAAGCTTTCTTT. The chain employs TRBV5-1 and TRBJ1-1, with D unresolved. The V gene's germline CDR1 is SGHRS and CDR2 YFSETQ. Trimming shortened V by 0 bases and J by 0 bases, and 6 bases separated the two germline ends. The length of the CDR3 is 14 residues. The whole variable domain, remainder taken from reference TRBV5-1 and TRBJ1-1, is KAGVTQTPRYLIKTRGQQVTLSCSPISGHRSVSWYQQTPGQGLQFLFEYFSETQRNKGNFPGRFSGRQFSNSRSEMNVSTLELGDSALYLCASSLDTMNTEAFFGQGTRLTVV.

There are many counts of this clonotype. CDR3 amino acids: CASSEATGFNQPQHF. The CDR3 region has the DNA TGTGCCAGCAGTGAAGCCACAGGGTTTAATCAGCCCCAGCATTTT. V and J are TRBV25-1 and TRBJ1-5; D might be TRBD1 (6 bases). This CDR3 region has 15 residues. The V and J ends lost 2 bases and 4 bases respectively, with 12 bases between them. Germline V lookup: CDR1 MGHDK, CDR2 SYGVNS.

The chain uses TRBV23-1 and TRBJ1-5; weak D call: TRBD1 (6 bases). TRBV23-1 has ORF status, its function being uncertain. Trimming cost V 7 bases and J 9 bases, with 13 bases left between them. There are 12 residues in the CDR3. The CDR3 sequence: CASTPTGAPQHF. The CDR3 nucleotides read TGCGCCAGCACCCCGACAGGTGCGCCCCAGCATTTT.

This clonotype was seen a handful of times. The rearrangement uses TRBV4-1 and TRBJ1-3, with 11 bases fitting TRBD1. From germline, CDR1 is MGHRA and CDR2 YSYEKL. The CDR3 covers 15 residues. The ends lost 4 bases at V and 4 bases at J; junction bases unmatched: 3. CDR3: CASSPGQGDGNTIYF. The CDR3 nucleotides are TGCGCCAGCAGCCCGGGACAGGGGGACGGAAACACCATATATTTT.

This clonotype was detected many times. The chain is built from TRBV7-2 and TRBJ1-5; D perhaps matches TRBD1 (6 bases). Germline V CDR1 and CDR2: SGHTA, FQGNSA. The length of the CDR3 is 14 residues. V was clipped by 1 base and J by 5 bases, with 9 bases between them. The CDR3 region has the DNA TGTGCCAGCAGCTTAGAGGCAGGGGATCAGCCCCAGCATTTT. Translated, it gives CASSLEAGDQPQHF.

Many counts were recorded for this clonotype. The chain recombines TRBV29-1 with TRBJ2-5; the match to TRBD2 covers 8 bases. CDR3 length: 15 amino acids. Germline CDR1 and CDR2: SQVTM and ANQGSEA. Trimming took 3 bases from V and 4 from J; bases not matched to a gene: 10. The CDR3 loop reads CSVEGQRGRRETQYF. DNA for the CDR3: TGCAGCGTTGAGGGTCAGCGGGGGCGGAGAGAGACCCAGTACTTC.

This clonotype was picked up many times. The chain's CDR3 is CASTPQGERTDTQYF. The CDR3 DNA follows: TGTGCCAGCACTCCCCAAGGAGAGCGCACAGATACGCAGTATTTT. The chain couples TRBV6-1 to TRBJ2-3; D call uncertain. The germline V gene has CDR1 MNHNS and CDR2 SASEGT. This CDR3 has 15 residues. The germline V and J ends were trimmed by 7 bases and 1 base, with 15 bases remaining between them.

The chain is built from TRBV6-1 and TRBJ1-3; D is uncertain. Germline-derived CDR1 and CDR2 are MNHNS and SASEGT. V dropped 2 bases and J dropped 0 bases, with 11 bases sitting between them. The CDR3 totals 16 residues. The CDR3 loop reads CASSERSGSSGNTIYF. CDR3 sequence (DNA): TGTGCCAGCAGTGAAAGGTCGGGAAGCTCTGGAAACACCATATATTTT.

This clonotype was counted a few times. CDR3 DNA sequence: TGTGCCAGCAGTTTAGACAGTAACAATGAGCAGTTCTTC. Encoded protein: CASSLDSNNEQFF. The rearrangement links TRBV27 to TRBJ2-1; TRBD1 is a possible D gene (5 bases). Germline CDR1 and CDR2: MNHEY and SMNVEV (reference sequence). The CDR3 is 13 amino acids. The V gene lost 2 bases and the J gene lost 5 bases, with 7 bases spanning the gap.

This clonotype was counted a few times. The V gene is TRBV5-1, the J gene TRBJ2-5; perhaps TRBD1 as D (5 bases). The ends were cut back, 0 bases at V and 3 bases at J, with 9 bases in the middle. The CDR3 totals 14 residues. CDR1 and CDR2 (germline): SGHRS, YFSETQ. The CDR3 loop is CASSLVGREETQYF. The CDR3 DNA is TGCGCCAGCAGCTTGGTGGGCAGGGAAGAGACCCAGTACTTC.

This clonotype was seen at least ten times. This chain links TRBV29-1 with TRBJ1-2; D is uncertain. Germline-derived CDR1 and CDR2 are SQVTM and ANQGSEA. V was cut by 6 bases and J by 8 bases, with 13 bases left in between. The CDR3 sequence is 11 residues long. The CDR3 spells CSVLPPEGYTF. The CDR3 bases are TGCAGCGTCCTTCCACCTGAAGGCTACACCTTC.

The rearrangement joins TRBV4-2 to TRBJ1-5; D gene unclear. The CDR3 is made up of 14 amino acids. Trimming pared 0 bases from V and 4 bases from J, leaving 7 bases between. Germline loops: CDR1 LGHNA, CDR2 YNFKEQ. CDR3 sequence (DNA): TGTGCCAGCAGCCAAGATTGGGCAAATCAGCCCCAGCATTTT. Translated, it gives CASSQDWANQPQHF.

Ten or more counts support this clonotype. The rearrangement uses TRBV7-2 and TRBJ2-5; 9 bases align to TRBD2. Germline V lookup: CDR1 SGHTA, CDR2 FQGNSA. This CDR3 spans 16 amino acids. The V and J ends lost 5 bases and 1 base, in that order; junction bases with no gene match: 8. CDR3 residues: CASSRAGGGAQETQYF. CDR3 nucleotide sequence: TGTGCCAGCAGCAGGGCTGGCGGGGGGGCCCAAGAGACCCAGTACTTC.

The genes are TRBV7-2 and TRBJ2-7, with 8 bases aligning to TRBD1. Germline values: CDR1 SGHTA, CDR2 FQGNSA. The CDR3 is made up of 14 amino acids. With V trimmed by 5 bases and J by 2 bases, 5 bases remained unmatched. CDR3: CASSVSTGAYEQYF. The CDR3 bases are TGTGCCAGCAGCGTATCGACAGGGGCCTACGAGCAGTACTTC.

This clonotype has a handful of counts. The chain recombines TRBV7-2 with TRBJ2-6; TRBD2 might be the D (5 bases). CDR1 and CDR2 (germline): SGHTA, FQGNSA. V lost 2 bases and J lost 1, with 6 bases in between. The CDR3 covers 15 residues. The CDR3 loop reads CASSLRGSGANVLTF. The CDR3 DNA sequence: TGTGCCAGCAGCTTACGAGGGTCTGGGGCCAACGTCCTGACTTTC.

The chain links TRBV15 to TRBJ1-2; D gene unclear. The germline CDR1 and CDR2 sequences are LNHNV and YYDKDF (reference sequence). V gave up 4 bases and J gave up 7 bases, with 13 bases separating them. This CDR3 contains 13 residues. CDR3 in DNA: TGTGCCACCAGCATAGAGGAGGGAATTGGCTACACCTTC. Translating gives CATSIEEGIGYTF.

This clonotype was observed a handful of times. This chain connects TRBV2 to TRBJ1-1; a possible D gene is TRBD1 (5 bases). Germline CDR1 and CDR2: SNHLY and FYNNEI. V was shortened by 4 bases and J by 5 bases, with 14 bases between the two germline ends. This CDR3 is built from 14 residues. CDR3 residues: CASSGGRALTEAFF. The CDR3 coding sequence is TGTGCCAGCAGTGGGGGCAGGGCTCTTACTGAAGCTTTCTTT.

This clonotype was recorded at least ten times. The rearrangement links TRBV6-5 to TRBJ2-2; 8 nucleotides align to TRBD1. The trim removed 2 bases at V and 5 bases at J, leaving 10 bases unmatched. Germline V CDR1 and CDR2: MNHEY, SVGAGI. This CDR3 contains 17 residues. DNA of the CDR3: TGTGCCAGCAGTTACCCGACAGGGGCGGTTGGGACCGGGGAGCTGTTTTTT. Protein product: CASSYPTGAVGTGELFF.

The table lists this clonotype with many counts. This sequence joins TRBV20-1 and TRBJ2-1; 7 bases fit TRBD1. There are 13 residues in the CDR3. The germline V gene encodes CDR1 DFQATT and CDR2 SNEGSKA (reference sequence). The trim removed 4 bases at V and 6 bases at J, leaving 6 bases unmatched. CDR3 protein: CSANWDRSNEQFF. CDR3 nucleotides: TGCAGTGCTAATTGGGACAGAAGCAATGAGCAGTTCTTC.

This clonotype was detected many times. The rearrangement uses TRBV7-2 and TRBJ2-1; D uncertain. Germline CDR1 is SGHTA and CDR2 is FQGNSA. Trimming pared 5 bases from V and 0 bases from J, leaving 5 bases between. The CDR3 has 13 amino acids. CDR3 residues: CASSPSSYNEQFF. The CDR3 nucleotides are TGTGCCAGCAGCCCGAGCTCCTACAATGAGCAGTTCTTC.

The chain employs TRBV7-9 and TRBJ1-2, with no clear D. CDR3 size: 14 residues. Between the trimmed V and J ends, which lost 5 bases and 3 bases, there was a span of 13 bases. CDR1 is SEHNR and CDR2 is FQNEAQ in the germline V gene (reference sequence). Written as DNA, the CDR3 is TGTGCCAGCAGCCGAACTTCAGAAGACTATGGCTACACCTTC. This sequence encodes CASSRTSEDYGYTF.

This clonotype appeared once. A single base separates this from a much larger clone, so it may be a read error. The CDR3 carries no conserved terminal phenylalanine or tryptophan, so it likely arises from a read error. CDR3 bases: TGTGCCAGCAGCTTGACGACAGATACGCAGTATCTT. As protein: CASSLTTDTQYL. The chain uses TRBV11-2 and TRBJ2-3; D unresolved. CDR1 is SGHAT and CDR2 is FQNNGV in the germline V gene. The CDR3 runs to 12 residues. Trimming removed 3 bases at V and 3 bases at J, with 4 bases between.